This paragraph reports one TCR beta chain. This entry is derived from a study of blood T cell repertoires in COVID-19. Per the authors' pipeline: Reference gene primer amplification in the assay estimated nucleated cell counts. The repertoire was sequenced with immunoSEQ multiplex PCR; TCRdb's copy has only in-frame clones and lacks some. Clone size and V and J calls were adopted from that table, with D and trimming inferred from the DNA. Among fewer than 55,000 clones listed, 65% to 90% were seen once. This TCR was sampled from a woman aged 60-75 years with acute or convalescent COVID-19. Sequences were obtained from peripheral blood.

The CDR3 nucleotides read TGTGCCAGCAGTTTTCGGGGCGGGATGGGCTACACCTTC. The encoded protein is CASSFRGGMGYTF. This chain uses TRBV28 with TRBJ1-2, with a possible D match to TRBD1 (5 bases). Germline V lookup: CDR1 MDHEN, CDR2 SYDVKM. The V gene lost 3 bases and the J gene lost 8 bases, with 13 bases spanning the gap. This CDR3 has 13 residues.